This T cell receptor (beta chain) was found in a study of T cell repertoires in cytomegalovirus infection. Study-level information: Indications of both CMV infection and matching HLA type were provided by public TCR beta signatures. Study-level results: It was HLA-C-restricted CMV-specific TCR beta clonotypes that dominated the response ex vivo.

This CDR3 spans 15 amino acids. Germline V gene sequence: CDR1 SGHVS, CDR2 FQNEAQ. Trimming at V came to 6 bases and at J to 8 bases, leaving 8 bases not matched to a gene. This clonotype was recorded many times. The antigen remains undetermined. In TCRdb, the reads were re-called with MiXCR into one record per CDR3 protein. The table has around 200,000 distinct CDR3 sequences, about a sixth seen once. The receptor's source is a human donor in good health (CMV status not recorded). Some clones in this sample may be carry-over from other donors' samples. Sequencing input: CD8+ T cells from PBMCs. The J gene is TRBJ2-1, the V gene TRBV7-8, with TRBD2 identical over 12 bases. The CDR3: CASRPTSGGFDEQFF. Written as DNA, the CDR3 is TGTGCCAGCAGACCAACTAGCGGGGGGTTCGATGAGCAGTTCTTC.